These 24 T cell receptor beta chains were all obtained from the same sample, sequenced in a study of CD8+CD57+ T cells in acquired aplastic anemia (dated by TCRdb to 2017 to 2018). The sequencer was an Illumina HiSeq 2000. Genomic DNA served as template for TCR beta VDJ combination and CDR3 sequence profiling. TCRdb passed the public sequencing reads through fastp at Q25 and MiXCR, retaining productive beta sequences. Rows matching on CDR3 protein sequence are summarized as one entry with the most common DNA and genes. The sample has under 500,000 distinct CDR3 sequences on record, around 30% of them singletons. The ten most abundant clones make up 0.82% of the sample. The patients picked for sequencing were ones in whom flow cytometry had shown an expansion of CD8+CD57+ cells. The sequencing sample was made of sorted CD4+, CD8+, or CD8+CD57+ T cells (not recorded which) from PBMCs. These TCRs come from a human donor with aplastic anemia.

The gene calls are TRBV6-1 and TRBJ1-6; a weak D match, TRBD1 (5 bases). CDR3 length: 16 amino acids. Per germline, CDR1 MNHNS and CDR2 SASEGT. V lost 5 bases and J 8 bases, leaving 19 bases between the germline ends. CDR3 loop: CASSLGAKKGHSPLHF. CDR3 bases: TGTGCCAGCAGTCTCGGGGCCAAGAAAGGCCATTCACCCCTCCACTTT.

This clonotype was counted at least ten times. The chain uses TRBV9 and TRBJ1-2; 7 bases map to TRBD1. The J segment lost 0 bases and the V segment lost 3 bases, leaving 8 bases of the junction unmatched. CDR1 is SGDLS, CDR2 YYNGEE, per germline. The CDR3 extends over 16 amino acids. CDR3 sequence (DNA): TGTGCCAGCAGCGCCCTAATGGGACAGACTAACTATGGCTACACCTTC. It codes for CASSALMGQTNYGYTF.

This clonotype occurred many times. The CDR3 sequence: CSARDPLDDYGYTF. DNA for the CDR3: TGCAGTGCTAGAGATCCCTTGGATGACTATGGCTACACCTTC. The chain has TRBV20-1 and TRBJ1-2; no reliable D call. V lost 0 bases, J lost 3 bases, and 11 bases lay in between. In germline, CDR1 is DFQATT, CDR2 SNEGSKA (reference sequence). The CDR3 runs to 14 residues.

The chain has TRBV11-2 and TRBJ1-2; a possible D gene is TRBD1 (5 bases). V lost 3 bases to trimming and J lost 9 bases, with 14 bases between them. Per the germline V gene, CDR1 is SGHAT and CDR2 is FQNNGV. This CDR3 region has 13 residues. CDR3 amino acids: CASSFSLGERYTF. In nucleotides, the CDR3 is TGTGCCAGCAGCTTCTCCTTGGGGGAGCGCTACACCTTC.

The sample holds many counts of this clonotype. The chain employs TRBV7-3 and TRBJ1-6, with D tentatively TRBD1 (6 bases). Per the germline V gene, CDR1 is SGHTA and CDR2 is FQGTGA. The V and J ends lost 8 bases and 5 bases respectively, with 10 bases between them. There are 13 residues in the CDR3. Here the CDR3 reads CASGRDNNSPLHF. The CDR3 nucleotides are TGTGCCAGCGGCCGGGACAATAATTCACCCCTCCACTTT.

The V call is TRBV19, the J call TRBJ1-1, with 9 bases fitting TRBD1. Germline CDR1 is LNHDA and CDR2 is SQIVND (reference sequence). J gave up 2 bases and V 6 bases, and 7 bases lay outside the gene matches. This CDR3 has 15 residues. As DNA, the CDR3 is TGTGCCAGTAGCTGGGGACAGGGTGTAAACACTGAAGCTTTCTTT. Translation gives CASSWGQGVNTEAFF.

The rearrangement uses TRBV7-9 and TRBJ1-1; D ambiguous. Per the germline V gene, CDR1 is SEHNR and CDR2 is FQNEAQ (reference sequence). The CDR3 loop spans 15 amino acids. Deletions cut 6 bases from V and 1 base from J, with 15 bases between. CDR3 sequence: CASSPHGEPNTEAFF. The CDR3 DNA follows: TGTGCCAGCAGTCCCCACGGGGAACCGAACACTGAAGCTTTCTTT.

The chain recombines TRBV4-1 with TRBJ2-3; the match to TRBD2 covers 7 bases. Per germline, CDR1 MGHRA and CDR2 YSYEKL. This CDR3 region has 15 residues. V dropped 7 bases and J dropped 6; count of bases not matched to a gene: 13. DNA of the CDR3: TGCGCCAGCACTGAGTGGGGGGGAGGTTTGGATACGCAGTATTTT. As protein: CASTEWGGGLDTQYF.

To note about this clonotype: This may stem from a read error, because a much larger clone lies one nucleotide away. The chain has TRBV19 and TRBJ1-1; D is unresolved. Germline CDR1 is LNHDA and CDR2 is SQIVND (reference sequence). The CDR3 spans 11 residues. The ends were cut back, 10 bases at V and 4 bases at J, with 10 bases in the middle. The CDR3 spells CATKVSTEAFF. The CDR3 region has the DNA TGTGCCACAAAGGTAAGCACTGAAGCTTTCTTT.

On this clonotype: A much larger clone lies a single base off, so this may be a read error. V and J are TRBV19 and TRBJ2-3; D possibly corresponds to TRBD1 (6 bases). Matching the DNA end better, TRBJ1-5 makes the J call doubtful. The length of the CDR3 is 13 residues. Germline V gives CDR1 LNHDA, CDR2 SQIVND (reference sequence). The CDR3 sequence: CATSGGAGDTQHF. DNA for the CDR3: TGTGCCACTAGCGGGGGGGCGGGAGATACGCAGCATTTT.

The chain is built from TRBV4-1 and TRBJ1-6; 8 nucleotides match TRBD1. Per germline, CDR1 MGHRA and CDR2 YSYEKL. The length of the CDR3 is 17 residues. With V trimmed by 0 bases and J by 5 bases, 6 bases remained unmatched. The CDR3 DNA is TGCGCCAGCAGCCAAGAGGGACAGGACTACAATAATTCACCCCTCCACTTT. It translates to CASSQEGQDYNNSPLHF.

The chain combines TRBV10-3 with TRBJ2-5; 9 nucleotides match TRBD2. The V segment lost 10 bases and the J segment 6 bases; nucleotides outside the gene matches: 12. The CDR3 extends over 14 amino acids. Germline assignment: CDR1 ENHRY and CDR2 SYGVKD. Here the CDR3 reads CASLGSGSTQTQYF. In DNA, the CDR3 is TGTGCCAGCTTAGGTAGCGGGAGTACCCAGACCCAGTACTTC.

Notes on this clonotype: One junction end does not reproduce the germline sequence, and a read error may be involved. The rearrangement joins TRBV6-1 to TRBJ2-3; a weak D match, TRBD1 (6 bases). Germline V gene data show CDR1 as MNHNS and CDR2 as SASEGT. The CDR3 loop spans 11 amino acids. The CDR3 loop is CASRGTPSRDF. As DNA, the CDR3 is TGTGCCAGCAGGGGGACACCCTCAAGGGATTTT.

In DNA form, the CDR3 reads TGTGCCAGCACCCGAGGACAGGAAATCGACGAGCAGTACTTC. Translating it yields CASTRGQEIDEQYF. This chain uses TRBV6-1 with TRBJ2-7; 7 positions agree with TRBD1. CDR3 size: 14 residues. Germline trimming cut 7 bases from V and 5 bases from J; bases unmatched to any gene: 11. CDR1 MNHNS and CDR2 SASEGT come from the germline V gene.

This clonotype was detected ten times or more. The chain employs TRBV4-3 and TRBJ1-2; D is uncertain. Trimming took off 0 bases at V and 8 bases at J, with 13 bases between the two ends. The germline CDR1 and CDR2 sequences are LGHNA and YSLEER. The CDR3 is made up of 14 amino acids. This chain's CDR3 is CASSQEALAQGYTF. Here the CDR3 DNA reads TGCGCCAGCAGCCAAGAGGCCCTCGCCCAAGGCTACACCTTC.

Turning to this clonotype: Since a much larger clone is just one base distant, this may be a read error. The CDR3: CASSLGGGGSSPLHF. DNA for the CDR3: TGCGCCAGCAGCTTGGGGGGGGGAGGGAGTTCACCCCTCCACTTT. The chain carries TRBV5-1 and TRBJ1-6; maybe TRBD1 (5 bases). This CDR3 has 15 residues. With 0 bases removed from V and 9 bases from J, the gap between germline ends came to 13 bases. Looked up from germline, CDR1 is SGHRS and CDR2 is YFSETQ.

In this sample, this clonotype turned up many times. The J gene is TRBJ1-2, the V gene TRBV19, with 10 bases identical to TRBD1. From germline, CDR1 is LNHDA and CDR2 SQIVND (reference sequence). The junction had 11 bases not matched to a gene; V was cut back by 3 bases and J by 7 bases. This CDR3 spans 16 amino acids. The CDR3 here is CASSISLGQGFSGYTF. The DNA of the CDR3 is TGTGCCAGTAGTATTTCCCTGGGACAGGGGTTCTCTGGCTACACCTTC.

This clonotype appeared many times. The chain uses TRBV7-9 and TRBJ2-7, with 7 bases identical to TRBD1. This CDR3 region has 15 residues. Trimming removed 5 bases from V and 2 bases from J; junction bases left unmatched: 9. Germline CDR1 and CDR2: SEHNR and FQNEAQ (reference sequence). The CDR3 nucleotides read TGTGCCAGCAGCGGAAGTCCGGGACAGACCTACGAGCAGTACTTC. It is translated as CASSGSPGQTYEQYF.

This clonotype was observed a single time. The junction does not match germline at one end; this may be a read error. CDR3 nucleotide sequence: TGTGCCAGCAGCCCAGGGAGGACAGGCCTCAATCAGCCCCGGCATTTT. It translates to CASSPGRTGLNQPRHF. The chain combines TRBV11-1 with TRBJ1-5, with TRBD1 matching 7 bases. Germline V gives CDR1 SGHAT, CDR2 FQDESV (reference sequence). This CDR3 has 16 residues.

This clonotype has just a few counts. The rearrangement joins TRBV15 to TRBJ2-7; D is ambiguous. The germline V and J ends were trimmed by 0 bases and 6 bases, with 6 bases remaining between them. The germline CDR1 and CDR2 sequences are LNHNV and YYDKDF (reference sequence). CDR3 length equals 12 residues. CDR3 in amino acids: CATSRDTAEQYV. The CDR3 DNA follows: TGTGCCACCAGCAGAGATACGGCCGAGCAGTACGTC.

For this clonotype: It may be a read error: a sequence one base away is much more abundant. CDR3 sequence (DNA): TGCGCCAGCAGCGCACAGGGAGGGCCTGATCAGCCCCAGCATTTT. Protein sequence: CASSAQGGPDQPQHF. This chain links TRBV5-1 with TRBJ1-5; tentative D call: TRBD1 (6 bases). Per the germline V gene, CDR1 is SGHRS and CDR2 is YFSETQ. The CDR3 has 15 amino acids. V gave up 4 bases and J gave up 5 bases, with 16 bases separating them.

Ten or more counts support this clonotype. CDR3 nucleotide sequence: TGTGCCAGCAGCCAAGATACGAGGTGGTACTCACCCCTCCACTTT. Residues: CASSQDTRWYSPLHF. The chain recombines TRBV14 with TRBJ1-6, with unresolved D. V was shortened by 0 bases and J by 10 bases, with 13 bases between the two germline ends. The CDR3 contains 15 residues. Germline loops: CDR1 SGHDN, CDR2 FVKESK.

The chain links TRBV20-1 to TRBJ1-2; perhaps TRBD1 as D (6 bases). Trimming took off 6 bases at V and 3 bases at J, with 17 bases between the two ends. The CDR3 is made up of 14 amino acids. CDR1 and CDR2 (germline): DFQATT, SNEGSKA (reference sequence). In DNA form, the CDR3 reads TGCAGTGCAAGGGGACAAGAGACCCACTATGGCTACACCTTC. It encodes CSARGQETHYGYTF.

The genes are TRBV20-1 and TRBJ1-1, with 7 positions matching TRBD1. J was trimmed by 4 bases and V by 3 bases; bases with no gene match: 8. The germline V gene has CDR1 DFQATT and CDR2 SNEGSKA (reference sequence). This CDR3 region has 14 residues. The CDR3 DNA reads TGCAGTGCTAGGACAATGACAGGGCTCACTGAAGCTTTCTTT. This codes for CSARTMTGLTEAFF.